The clone carrying this TCR beta chain was found a few times. TCRdb reprocessed the 5' RACE reads via MiXCR and lists one record per CDR3 protein. The profile shows 55,000 to 75,000 distinct CDR3 sequences, 2% to 2.5% of them singletons. The data stem from a study of neurological immune-mediated disorders. The CDR3 consists of 13 residues. Germline CDR1 reads SSHAT; CDR2 reads FNYEAQ (reference sequence). V lost 3 bases, J lost 8 bases, and 11 bases lay in between. The rearrangement links TRBV7-7 to TRBJ2-1; TRBD2 is a possible D gene (5 bases). Sequencing input: PBMCs. The TCR comes from a man aged 50-60 years with multiple sclerosis. The CDR3 coding sequence is TGTGCCAGCAGCTTGAAGGTGAGGGATGAGCAGTTCTTC. It is translated as CASSLKVRDEQFF.